The 20 T cell receptor beta chains below were found in one sample sequenced in a study of T cell responses to AZD1222 COVID-19 vaccine. Clones were read by immunoSEQ multiplex PCR, and TCRdb kept only the in-frame ones, dropping some. This sample has 240,000 or so clones, with approximately 93% found just once. Source: peripheral blood, taken on day 0 of AZD1222 vaccination. These receptors were collected from an adult in good health.

The CDR3: CAWSVRTGYEQYF. The DNA of the CDR3 is TGTGCCTGGAGTGTACGGACTGGGTACGAGCAGTACTTC. The V gene is TRBV30, the J gene TRBJ2-7; D is possibly TRBD2 (5 bases). Germline lookup yields CDR1 GTSNPN and CDR2 SVGIG (reference sequence). The CDR3 is made up of 13 amino acids. Between the trimmed V and J ends, which lost 0 bases and 4 bases, there was a span of 10 bases.

Only one count was recorded for this clone. The rearrangement joins TRBV6-5 to TRBJ1-1; TRBD1 matches 11 bases. V lost 6 bases and J lost 3; bases outside the gene matches: 6. There are 15 residues in the CDR3. Germline assignment: CDR1 MNHEY and CDR2 SVGAGI. The CDR3 reads CASSGQGAGDTEAFF. The CDR3 bases are TGTGCCAGCAGCGGACAGGGGGCGGGCGACACTGAAGCTTTCTTT.

As concerns this clone: The sample carries other DNA sequences with the same CDR3. The chain uses TRBV18 and TRBJ2-3, with TRBD1 matching 9 bases. The CDR3 length is 14 residues. With V trimmed by 6 bases and J by 5 bases, 6 bases remained unmatched. Germline CDR1 is KGHSH and CDR2 is LQKENI. Here the CDR3 DNA reads TGTGCCAGCTCCCCGGGACAGGGTGTAGATACGCAGTATTTT. Protein product: CASSPGQGVDTQYF.

V is TRBV7-9 and J is TRBJ2-3, with 10 bases aligning to TRBD2. The germline V gene encodes CDR1 SEHNR and CDR2 FQNEAQ (reference sequence). The CDR3 sequence is 13 residues long. With 8 bases clipped from V and 4 bases from J, the junction kept 3 bases outside the gene matches. The DNA for the CDR3 is TGTGCCAGCGTCCTAGCGGGGGCAGATACGCAGTATTTT. Amino acid sequence: CASVLAGADTQYF.

This rearrangement joins TRBV5-1 to TRBJ2-1; 9 bases map to TRBD2. Germline-derived CDR1 and CDR2 are SGHRS and YFSETQ. J lost 0 bases, V lost 0 bases, and 7 bases had no gene match. This CDR3 spans 18 amino acids. The chain's CDR3 is CASSLVSGGGSSYNEQFF. The CDR3 nucleotides are TGCGCCAGCAGCTTGGTTAGCGGGGGCGGTAGCTCCTACAATGAGCAGTTCTTC.

The chain links TRBV28 to TRBJ2-3; D gene unclear. Trimming stripped 5 bases from V and 2 bases from J, with 11 bases between. The CDR3 is 14 residues long. Germline-derived CDR1 and CDR2 are MDHEN and SYDVKM. This CDR3 reads CASSPWGYTDTQYF. CDR3 coding DNA: TGTGCCAGCAGTCCATGGGGATACACAGATACGCAGTATTTT.

The chain is built from TRBV7-8 and TRBJ2-7, with D perhaps TRBD1 or TRBD2 (5 bases each). The CDR3 is 16 residues long. Germline CDR1 reads SGHVS; CDR2 reads FQNEAQ. Trimming cost V 1 base and J 4 bases, with 17 bases left between them. The CDR3 spells CASSLGRHGTEYEQYF. CDR3 DNA sequence: TGTGCCAGCAGCTTAGGTCGTCATGGGACCGAGTACGAGCAGTACTTC.

The chain carries TRBV11-1 and TRBJ2-7; D remains unclear. Trimming pared 3 bases from V and 5 bases from J, leaving 14 bases between. Germline CDR1 is SGHAT and CDR2 is FQDESV (reference sequence). This CDR3 is built from 14 residues. The CDR3 spells CASSLELRSNEQYF. The CDR3 bases are TGTGCCAGCAGCTTGGAGTTGCGTTCCAACGAGCAGTACTTC.

This clone was seen more than once but under ten times. CDR3 sequence: CASGSGGLSTDTQYF. The CDR3 DNA sequence: TGTGCCAGCGGCAGCGGGGGGCTAAGCACAGATACGCAGTATTTT. V gene TRBV2 combines with J gene TRBJ2-3, with TRBD2 matching 9 bases. CDR3 length: 15 amino acids. From germline, CDR1 is SNHLY and CDR2 FYNNEI. V shed 8 bases and J 0 bases; nucleotides not matched to a gene: 6.

The V gene is TRBV11-2, the J gene TRBJ2-5; TRBD2 agrees at 11 bases. The CDR3 is 15 amino acids. Germline lookup yields CDR1 SGHAT and CDR2 FQNNGV. After removal of 0 bases from V and 5 bases from J, the junction contained 2 bases not matched to a gene. CDR3 residues: CASSLELAGVETQYF. As DNA, the CDR3 is TGTGCCAGCAGCTTAGAACTAGCGGGGGTTGAGACCCAGTACTTC.

This chain's CDR3 is CASSEGLAGGRHEQYF. In DNA, the CDR3 is TGTGCCAGCAGTGAGGGACTAGCGGGAGGTAGACACGAGCAGTACTTC. The gene calls are TRBV25-1 and TRBJ2-7, with 15 bases that match TRBD2. The germline V gene has CDR1 MGHDK and CDR2 SYGVNS. The CDR3 contains 16 residues. J was trimmed by 5 bases and V by 3 bases; bases with no gene match: 5.

The gene calls are TRBV25-1 and TRBJ1-1; D gene unclear. The ends were cut back, 6 bases at V and 9 bases at J, with 11 bases in the middle. The germline gives CDR1 MGHDK, CDR2 SYGVNS. The CDR3 sequence is 11 residues long. In nucleotides, the CDR3 is TGTGCCAGCAGGAGGCAACAGAAAGCTTTCTTT. This encodes CASRRQQKAFF. Based on the CDR3 plus reference TRBV25-1 and TRBJ1-1, the full variable domain is EADIYQTPRYLVIGTGKKITLECSQTMGHDKMYWYQQDPGMELHLIHYSYGVNSTEKGDLSSESTVSRIRTEHFPLTLESARPSHTSQYLCASRRQQKAFFGQGTRLTVV.

The genes are TRBV10-2 and TRBJ2-7; unclear D gene. The CDR3 consists of 12 residues. V was pared by 2 bases and J by 5 bases, with 7 bases between. Germline V gene sequence: CDR1 WSHSY, CDR2 SAAADI. In DNA, the CDR3 is TGCGCCAGCAGTGAGGGGATGCACGAGCAGTACTTC. Encoded protein: CASSEGMHEQYF.

As regards this clone: This same CDR3 is encoded by further DNA sequences in the sample. The genes are TRBV11-2 and TRBJ2-7, with D possibly being TRBD2 (6 bases). The CDR3 sequence is 12 residues long. Trimming cost V 3 bases and J 3 bases, with 6 bases left between them. Per the germline V gene, CDR1 is SGHAT and CDR2 is FQNNGV. This CDR3 reads CASSFGGYEQYF. CDR3 bases: TGTGCCAGCAGCTTCGGGGGCTACGAGCAGTACTTC.

The chain joins TRBV4-3 to TRBJ2-1; 9 positions agree with TRBD2. The ends lost 4 bases at V and 7 bases at J; junction bases unmatched: 14. The CDR3 is made up of 17 amino acids. In germline, CDR1 is LGHNA, CDR2 YSLEER. CDR3 DNA: TGCGCCAGCAGCCTGAGACTAGCGGCAAACAGTTGGAATGAGCAGTTCTTC. This sequence encodes CASSLRLAANSWNEQFF.

Of note for this clone: Other nucleotide sequences in the sample specify the same CDR3. The rearrangement links TRBV5-1 to TRBJ2-1, with D unresolved. With 0 bases removed from V and 8 bases from J, the gap between germline ends came to 3 bases. The CDR3 totals 11 residues. Germline V gives CDR1 SGHRS, CDR2 YFSETQ. The CDR3 loop is CASSLEYEQFF. For the CDR3, the DNA is TGCGCCAGCAGCTTGGAGTATGAGCAGTTCTTC.

The V call is TRBV3-1 (or the pseudogene TRBV3-2), the J call TRBJ2-3, with 8 bases identical to TRBD2. Germline lookup yields CDR1 LGHDT and CDR2 YNNKEL (reference sequence). V shed 2 bases, J shed 6 bases, and the junction held 7 bases outside the gene matches. The length of the CDR3 is 15 residues. CDR3 coding DNA: TGTGCCAGCAGCCAAATTAGCGGGGAAATGGATACGCAGTATTTT. Protein: CASSQISGEMDTQYF.

The rearrangement joins TRBV5-1 to TRBJ1-6; perhaps TRBD1 as D (6 bases). The V gene lost 0 bases and the J gene lost 9 bases, with 13 bases spanning the gap. The CDR3 sequence is 15 residues long. Germline CDR1 SGHRS, CDR2 YFSETQ. CDR3 sequence reads: CASSLGGTNGSPLHF. CDR3 DNA: TGCGCCAGCAGCTTGGGGGGGACAAATGGTTCACCCCTCCACTTT.

The rearrangement joins TRBV29-1 to TRBJ2-7, with D tentatively TRBD1 or TRBD2 (5 bases each). CDR3 length: 15 amino acids. Trimming took off 4 bases at V and 2 bases at J, with 18 bases between the two ends. From germline, CDR1 is SQVTM and CDR2 ANQGSEA. CDR3 in DNA: TGCAGCGTTGGGCTGAGGGGCCTTGGGGCCTACGAGCAGTACTTC. It translates to CSVGLRGLGAYEQYF.

The gene calls are TRBV28 and TRBJ1-5; D ambiguous. The V and J ends lost 2 bases and 4 bases respectively, with 3 bases between them. This CDR3 spans 12 amino acids. Germline V gene lookup returns CDR1 MDHEN and CDR2 SYDVKM. CDR3 in DNA: TGTGCCAGCAGTTTAATGAATCAGCCCCAGCATTTT. Its protein is CASSLMNQPQHF.